Each of the 3 T cell receptor beta chains below was sequenced from the same sample in a study of Tregs in tolerant kidney transplant recipients. Profiling relied on immunoSEQ multiplex PCR, and the TCRdb table lists in-frame clones only, not all of them. The sample lists 110,000 or so clones; around nine tenths were seen once. Specimen: CD4+ T cells from blood. These receptors were collected from a human donor in good health.

The CDR3 DNA is TGTGCCAGCACCCGAGAAGCTTGGGCGAACACCGGGGAGCTGTTTTTT. Translation: CASTREAWANTGELFF. This chain joins TRBV2 and TRBJ2-2; D gene unclear. CDR3 length: 16 residues. Per germline, CDR1 SNHLY and CDR2 FYNNEI. V lost 7 bases to trimming and J lost 0 bases, with 15 bases between them.

The CDR3 sequence: CASSSDRGIVYGYTF. CDR3 DNA sequence: TGTGCCAGCAGTTCAGACAGGGGAATAGTCTATGGCTACACCTTC. The V gene is TRBV6-5, the J gene TRBJ1-2; 8 bases are a match to TRBD1. This CDR3 region has 15 residues. Trimming removed 4 bases from V and 4 bases from J; junction bases left unmatched: 8. The germline CDR1 and CDR2 sequences are MNHEY and SVGAGI.

The rearrangement links TRBV10-1 to TRBJ2-7, with D perhaps matching TRBD1 (6 bases). The V and J ends lost 5 bases and 1 base respectively, with 12 bases between them. CDR3 size: 14 residues. Looked up from germline, CDR1 is WNHNN and CDR2 is SYGVQD (reference sequence). The CDR3 spells CASSPLGQSYEQYF. CDR3 DNA sequence: TGCGCCAGCAGTCCTCTTGGACAGTCCTACGAGCAGTACTTC.